The rows below give T cell receptor beta chains drawn from one sample of a study of blood T cells in healthy people across ages. In TCRdb, the 5' RACE reads were re-called with MiXCR into one record per CDR3 protein. The table includes more than 800,000 distinct CDR3 sequences, 35% to 55% detected once. The sequenced sample consisted of blood. The receptors here all came from a woman aged 55-70 years in good health. Each CDR3 is given with its conserved first and last residue. The order of the fields is J gene, clone size, V gene, D gene, CDR3 protein, CDR3 DNA. The D gene is left open where the match is weak. Expanded clones are given a class, and other clones once, few, many or no size at all.

>TRBJ2-7|.|TRBV14|TRBD2
CASSPGLAGGSSYEQYF
TGTGCCAGCAGCCCCGGACTAGCGGGAGGATCCTCCTACGAGCAGTACTTC
>TRBJ2-4|.|TRBV6-1|TRBD1
CASRAGQGAMNIQYF
TGTGCCAGCAGGGCCGGACAGGGGGCTATGAACATTCAGTACTTC
>TRBJ2-7|few|TRBV3-1|.
CASSPWTGTREQYF
TGTGCCAGCAGCCCCTGGACGGGAACTCGCGAGCAGTACTTC
>TRBJ2-1|.|TRBV6-1|TRBD2
CATTTLAGVFNEQFF
TGTGCCACCACAACACTAGCGGGAGTTTTCAATGAGCAGTTCTTC
>TRBJ1-1|.|TRBV10-3|.
CAISAGIAEAFF
TGTGCCATCAGTGCAGGGATCGCTGAAGCTTTCTTT
>TRBJ2-6|.|TRBV9|.
CASSVGQGNVLTF
TGTGCCAGCAGCGTAGGGCAGGGCAACGTCCTGACTTTC
>TRBJ2-1|.|TRBV10-3|.
CAISELAEPPNERFF
TGTGCCATCAGTGAGTTAGCGGAGCCGCCCAATGAGCGGTTCTTC
>TRBJ2-1|.|TRBV6-5|TRBD1
CASSYSIPTGTYNEQFF
TGTGCCAGCAGTTACTCGATTCCGACAGGGACCTACAATGAGCAGTTCTTC
>TRBJ2-1|.|TRBV7-2|.
CASSLVRGRNEQFF
TGTGCCAGCAGCTTAGTTCGGGGGCGGAATGAGCAGTTCTTC
>TRBJ2-4|.|TRBV6-2/TRBV6-3|.
CASSTVYKQYF
TGTGCCAGCAGTACTGTCTACAAGCAGTACTTC
>TRBJ1-2|few|TRBV6-1|.
CASSSTGLLQGYTF
TGTGCCAGCAGTTCTACAGGGCTCTTACAAGGCTACACCTTC
>TRBJ2-3|.|TRBV10-2|TRBD1
CASKEDRVNTDTQYF
TGCGCCAGCAAAGAGGACAGGGTTAACACAGATACGCAGTATTTT
>TRBJ2-1|.|TRBV5-4|TRBD2
CASSPTLAGGYNEQFF
TGTGCCAGCAGCCCAACCCTAGCGGGAGGCTACAATGAGCAGTTCTTC
>TRBJ2-2|.|TRBV24-1|.
CATSDPGGPNTGELFF
TGTGCCACCAGTGACCCCGGGGGGCCGAACACCGGGGAGCTGTTTTTT
>TRBJ2-4|.|TRBV28|TRBD1
CASSWDRRGEYF
TGTGCCAGCAGTTGGGACAGGAGGGGGGAGTACTTC
>TRBJ1-5|few|TRBV6-6|.
CASSYVWGPDQPQHF
TGTGCCAGCAGTTACGTGTGGGGGCCGGATCAGCCCCAGCATTTT
>TRBJ2-7|.|TRBV27|TRBD2
CASSLEGGGSRNWDEQYF
TGTGCCAGCAGTTTAGAAGGCGGCGGGAGTCGCAACTGGGACGAGCAGTACTTC
>TRBJ2-3|.|TRBV5-1|.
CASSLAGVITDTQYF
TGCGCCAGCAGCTTGGCAGGGGTGATCACAGATACGCAGTATTTT
>TRBJ2-7|many|TRBV10-3|.
CAISEGGPYEQYF
TGTGCCATCAGTGAAGGGGGGCCCTACGAGCAGTACTTC
>TRBJ2-1|.|TRBV7-3|TRBD2
CASSTDGTRPANEQFF
TGTGCCAGCAGCACAGACGGGACTAGACCGGCCAATGAGCAGTTCTTC